This TCR beta chain was captured in a study of T cell repertoires in cytomegalovirus infection. This clonotype was detected only a few times. Its target is not known. Trimming shortened V by 2 bases and J by 4 bases, and 12 bases separated the two germline ends. Germline CDR1 and CDR2: MNHEY and SMNVEV (reference sequence). This CDR3 has 14 residues. TCRdb ran MiXCR on the reads and lists one entry per CDR3 protein. Of about a million distinct CDR3 sequences listed, under 40% are singletons. The specimen was cultured CD8+ T cells from PBMCs, collected from culture after CMV antigen stimulation. The receptor comes from a human donor in good health (CMV status not recorded). Some clones in this sample may be carry-over from other donors' samples. The chain links TRBV27 to TRBJ2-7; D perhaps matches TRBD1 (6 bases). The CDR3 protein is CASSLKGQGYEQYF. The CDR3 DNA follows: TGTGCCAGCAGTTTAAAGGGGCAGGGGTACGAGCAGTACTTC.